The present TCR beta chain was sequenced within a study of blood T cell repertoires in COVID-19. Sequencing used immunoSEQ multiplex PCR; TCRdb keeps in-frame clones, though not all of them. The sample has roughly 260,000 clones, under 90% seen once; the top ten hold around 3.3%. The CDR3 has 12 residues. The germline V gene encodes CDR1 MDHEN and CDR2 SYDVKM. Trimming took off 3 bases at V and 8 bases at J, with 8 bases between the two ends. The sequenced sample was PBMCs or T cells enriched from blood (not recorded which). This receptor was obtained from a woman aged 35 to 49 who had been exposed to COVID-19. V and J are TRBV28 and TRBJ1-5; D gene unclear. This CDR3 reads CASSFLEKPQHF. The CDR3 DNA follows: TGTGCCAGCAGTTTTCTCGAGAAGCCCCAGCATTTT.